One and the same sample provided the 20 T cell receptor beta chains below, sequenced in a study of blood T cell repertoires in COVID-19 (dated by TCRdb to 2019 to 2021). To prepare the library, the immunoSEQ multiplex PCR assay was applied. As stored in TCRdb, this immuneACCESS dataset retains in-frame rearrangements with V and J assigned. A fraction of the clones does not appear; measured against another copy, unresolved V genes explain less than half of the discrepancy, and the remainder lacks a known reason. This sample has under 200,000 clones in its table, and roughly 80% of those were observed once. 3% to 3.5% of the sample belongs to the ten largest clones. The material sequenced was PBMCs or T cells enriched from blood (not recorded which). The origin of the receptors is a woman aged 55-69 years who had recovered from COVID-19.

The rearrangement uses TRBV11-1 and TRBJ2-5; 10 bases agree with TRBD2. J gave up 4 bases and V 2 bases, and 7 bases lay outside the gene matches. The CDR3 spans 16 residues. Germline V gene data show CDR1 as SGHAT and CDR2 as FQDESV (reference sequence). This chain's CDR3 is CASSLPIAGGRETQYF. For the CDR3, the DNA is TGTGCCAGCAGCTTACCAATAGCGGGGGGACGAGAGACCCAGTACTTC.

V gene TRBV7-2 combines with J gene TRBJ1-5, with TRBD1 as a possible D gene (5 bases). Trimming took off 5 bases at V and 9 bases at J, with 14 bases between the two ends. The length of the CDR3 is 13 residues. Germline V gene sequence: CDR1 SGHTA, CDR2 FQGNSA. The CDR3 region is CASSPRGARPQHF. The CDR3 DNA follows: TGTGCCAGCAGCCCCCGCGGGGCGCGGCCCCAGCATTTT.

The chain recombines TRBV18 with TRBJ2-7; TRBD1 matches 8 bases. The germline V gene has CDR1 KGHSH and CDR2 LQKENI. CDR3 length: 14 residues. The V gene end was trimmed by 6 bases and the J gene end by 5 bases; junction bases not matched to a gene: 9. This CDR3 reads CASSTGVTGNEQYF. The CDR3 bases are TGTGCCAGCTCGACAGGGGTGACAGGGAACGAGCAGTACTTC.

The genes are TRBV7-9 and TRBJ1-3; tentatively, D is TRBD1 (6 bases). V lost 10 bases to trimming and J lost 0 bases, with 13 bases between them. CDR3 length equals 14 residues. Germline CDR1 SEHNR, CDR2 FQNEAQ (reference sequence). The CDR3 loop is CAKGGLDSGNTIYF. The CDR3 nucleotides read TGTGCCAAAGGGGGTCTGGACTCTGGAAACACCATATATTTT.

J is TRBJ1-2 and V is TRBV19; a weak D match, TRBD1 (6 bases). Trimming took off 5 bases at V and 11 bases at J, with 15 bases between the two ends. This CDR3 comprises 12 residues. CDR1 and CDR2 (germline): LNHDA, SQIVND (reference sequence). DNA for the CDR3: TGTGCCAGTAGTGAGGGGGGGAAACGGTACACCTTC. Protein: CASSEGGKRYTF.

The CDR3 DNA follows: TGCGCCAGCAGCTTATCTACAGGACAAGAGACCCAGTACTTC. Translating gives CASSLSTGQETQYF. The chain combines TRBV5-1 with TRBJ2-5, with D possibly being TRBD1 (5 bases). Deletions cut 2 bases from V and 2 bases from J, with 10 bases between. The germline V gene encodes CDR1 SGHRS and CDR2 YFSETQ. The CDR3 is 14 amino acids.

The rearrangement joins TRBV6-5 to TRBJ1-2; TRBD1 aligns across 9 bases. The CDR3 has 15 residues. CDR1 MNHEY and CDR2 SVGAGI come from the germline V gene. J gave up 4 bases and V 6 bases, and 9 bases lay outside the gene matches. CDR3 nucleotide sequence: TGTGCCAGCAGACTCGGCCCGGGACAGGGCTATGGCTACACCTTC. Encoded protein: CASRLGPGQGYGYTF.

This clone was counted once. V and J are TRBV2 and TRBJ1-2; the match to TRBD1 covers 7 bases. Looked up from germline, CDR1 is SNHLY and CDR2 is FYNNEI. The V and J ends lost 7 bases and 4 bases, in that order; junction bases with no gene match: 9. This CDR3 is 14 amino acids long. In DNA form, the CDR3 reads TGTGCCAGCACTAGACAGGGTTTGGGCTATGGCTACACCTTC. Its protein product is CASTRQGLGYGYTF.

The gene calls are TRBV11-3 and TRBJ1-6; no reliable D call. V was cut by 0 bases and J by 10 bases, with 7 bases left in between. CDR1 SGHNT and CDR2 YENEEA come from the germline V gene. This CDR3 region has 13 residues. This CDR3 is CASSLDFRSPLHF. CDR3 DNA: TGTGCCAGCAGCTTAGACTTCCGGTCACCCCTCCACTTT.

This clone was counted only a few times. The chain has TRBV3-1 (or the pseudogene TRBV3-2) and TRBJ2-1, with 9 bases that match TRBD2. This CDR3 comprises 15 residues. Per germline, CDR1 LGHDT and CDR2 YNNKEL (reference sequence). J gave up 4 bases and V 5 bases, and 6 bases lay outside the gene matches. CDR3 sequence: CASSERGLAYNEQFF. CDR3 sequence (DNA): TGTGCCAGCAGCGAAAGGGGACTAGCTTACAATGAGCAGTTCTTC.

This chain connects TRBV7-2 to TRBJ2-7; TRBD1 agrees at 8 bases. This CDR3 has 13 residues. Germline-derived CDR1 and CDR2 are SGHTA and FQGNSA. Unmatched junction bases numbered 10, after V lost 10 bases and J lost 5 bases. CDR3: CATAGAGGDEQYF. The CDR3 nucleotides read TGTGCCACCGCCGGGGCAGGGGGCGACGAGCAGTACTTC.

The CDR3 nucleotides are TGCGCCAGCAGCTCGGACAGGGGACACACCGGGGAGCTGTTTTTT. Translating it yields CASSSDRGHTGELFF. The chain employs TRBV5-1 and TRBJ2-2; 9 bases are shared with TRBD1. V lost 3 bases to trimming and J lost 3 bases; unmatched junction nucleotides: 3. This CDR3 region has 15 residues. Germline V CDR1 and CDR2: SGHRS, YFSETQ.

With regard to this clone: The identical CDR3 is also encoded by other nucleotide sequences in the sample. Written as DNA, the CDR3 is TGTGCCAGCAGCGCCCAGGGGACCGGGGAGCTGTTTTTT. It codes for CASSAQGTGELFF. The rearrangement uses TRBV9 and TRBJ2-2; the D gene is possibly TRBD1 (6 bases). The CDR3 totals 13 residues. The V and J ends lost 3 bases and 5 bases respectively, with 8 bases between them. Germline V gene sequence: CDR1 SGDLS, CDR2 YYNGEE.

Comments on this clone: The sample has other DNA sequences that encode this CDR3 too. The chain couples TRBV29-1 to TRBJ1-3; D is undetermined. Per germline, CDR1 SQVTM and CDR2 ANQGSEA. CDR3 length: 14 amino acids. The V end was cut by 3 bases, the J end by 0 bases, with 9 bases between. CDR3 sequence: CSVDAGSSGNTIYF. CDR3 DNA sequence: TGCAGCGTTGATGCAGGCTCCTCTGGAAACACCATATATTTT. Filled out from reference TRBV29-1 and TRBJ1-3, the complete variable domain reads SAVISQKPSRDICQRGTSLTIQCQVDSQVTMMFWYRQQPGQSLTLIATANQGSEATYESGFVIDKFPISRPNLTFSTLTVSNMSPEDSSIYLCSVDAGSSGNTIYFGEGSWLTVV.

The chain carries TRBV13 and TRBJ2-4; TRBD2 might be the D (5 bases). This CDR3 spans 14 amino acids. CDR1 PRHDT and CDR2 FYEKMQ come from the germline V gene (reference sequence). V was clipped by 0 bases and J by 11 bases, with 14 bases between them. The CDR3: CASSLGHTGSVQYF. The CDR3 DNA reads TGTGCCAGCAGCTTAGGCCACACGGGTAGCGTTCAGTACTTC.

The chain recombines TRBV5-1 with TRBJ1-5; D ambiguous. This CDR3 has 14 amino acids. V shed 2 bases and J shed 5 bases, with 11 bases lying between them. CDR1 is SGHRS, CDR2 YFSETQ, per germline. The CDR3 region is CASSFSGDDQPQHF. CDR3 coding DNA: TGCGCCAGCAGCTTCTCCGGAGACGATCAGCCCCAGCATTTT.

The chain employs TRBV9 and TRBJ1-1, with D perhaps TRBD1 (6 bases). The V gene's germline CDR1 is SGDLS and CDR2 YYNGEE. The CDR3 contains 14 residues. V lost 4 bases to trimming and J lost 2 bases, with 12 bases between them. CDR3 loop: CASSSRDTNTEAFF. Here the CDR3 DNA reads TGTGCCAGCAGCTCCCGGGACACCAACACTGAAGCTTTCTTT.

The chain couples TRBV19 to TRBJ1-1; the D is unclear. Germline CDR1 and CDR2: LNHDA and SQIVND (reference sequence). CDR3 length equals 13 residues. V lost 5 bases, J lost 6 bases, and 13 bases lay in between. CDR3 residues: CASSVYRSAEAFF. CDR3 nucleotide sequence: TGTGCCAGTAGTGTGTATCGATCGGCTGAAGCTTTCTTT.

J is TRBJ1-3 and V is TRBV10-3, with 10 bases fitting TRBD1. The CDR3 is made up of 14 amino acids. The germline V gene has CDR1 ENHRY and CDR2 SYGVKD. V gave up 6 bases and J gave up 2 bases; unmatched junction bases: 1. Here the CDR3 reads CAIRGTGAGNTIYF. The CDR3 coding sequence is TGTGCCATCAGGGGGACAGGGGCTGGAAACACCATATATTTT.

This clone occurred a few times. The V and J genes are TRBV19 and TRBJ2-1, with D unclear. In germline, CDR1 is LNHDA, CDR2 SQIVND (reference sequence). The ends were cut back, 1 base at V and 0 bases at J, with 4 bases in the middle. CDR3 length: 14 amino acids. CDR3 protein: CASSIAGSYNEQFF. The CDR3 bases are TGTGCCAGTAGTATAGCGGGCTCCTACAATGAGCAGTTCTTC. The whole variable domain, filled in from reference TRBV19 and TRBJ2-1, reads DGGITQSPKYLFRKEGQNVTLSCEQNLNHDAMYWYRQDPGQGLRLIYYSQIVNDFQKGDIAEGYSVSREKKESFPLTVTSAQKNPTAFYLCASSIAGSYNEQFFGPGTRLTVL.